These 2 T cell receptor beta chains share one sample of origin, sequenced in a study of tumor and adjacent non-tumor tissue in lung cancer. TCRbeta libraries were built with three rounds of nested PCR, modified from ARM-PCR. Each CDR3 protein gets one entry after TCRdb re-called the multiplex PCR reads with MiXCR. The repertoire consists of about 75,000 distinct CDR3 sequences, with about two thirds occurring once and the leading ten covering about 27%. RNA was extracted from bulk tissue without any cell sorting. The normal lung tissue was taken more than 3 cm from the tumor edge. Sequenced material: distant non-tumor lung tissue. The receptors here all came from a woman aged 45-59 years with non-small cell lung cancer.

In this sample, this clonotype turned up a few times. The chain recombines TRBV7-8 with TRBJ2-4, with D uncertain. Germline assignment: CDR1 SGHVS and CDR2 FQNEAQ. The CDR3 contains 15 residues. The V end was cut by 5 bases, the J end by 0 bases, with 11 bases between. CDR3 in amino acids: CASSPTELAKNIQYF. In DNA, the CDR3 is TGTGCCAGCAGCCCCACAGAATTAGCCAAAAACATTCAGTACTTC.

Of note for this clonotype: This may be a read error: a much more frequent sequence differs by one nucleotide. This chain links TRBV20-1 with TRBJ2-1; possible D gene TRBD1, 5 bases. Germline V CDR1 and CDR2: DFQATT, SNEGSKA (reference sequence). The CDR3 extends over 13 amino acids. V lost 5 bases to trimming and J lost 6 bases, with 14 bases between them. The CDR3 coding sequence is TGCAGTGCTCCGATAGGGGCAGGCAATGAGCAGTTCTTC. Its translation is CSAPIGAGNEQFF.